The 21 T cell receptor beta chains below were found in one sample sequenced in a study of technical replicates of blood from several donors. Repertoires were generated with immunoSEQ multiplex PCR, while TCRdb's copy carries only in-frame clones and drops some. Here the sample spans roughly 60,000 clones, just under 90% being singletons. The sequenced sample was PBMCs. These receptors were obtained from a human donor in good health. Some clones in this sample may be carry-over from other donors' samples.

The chain recombines TRBV5-8 with TRBJ2-7; D not resolved. V dropped 7 bases and J dropped 0 bases, with 5 bases sitting between them. This CDR3 comprises 11 residues. The germline V gene has CDR1 SGHTS and CDR2 YDEGEE. This chain's CDR3 is CASRVSYEQYF. The DNA for the CDR3 is TGTGCCAGCCGCGTCTCCTACGAGCAGTACTTC.

This clone was detected once. This chain connects TRBV5-5 to TRBJ2-7; 7 nucleotides line up with TRBD1. V shed 0 bases and J 3 bases; nucleotides not matched to a gene: 3. Germline lookup yields CDR1 SGHKS and CDR2 YYEKEE (reference sequence). This CDR3 is built from 14 residues. DNA of the CDR3: TGTGCCAGCAGCTTGGCTCCAGGGGGCTACGAGCAGTACTTC. It is translated as CASSLAPGGYEQYF. Complete variable domain (other parts from reference TRBV5-5 and TRBJ2-7): DAGVTQSPTHLIKTRGQQVTLRCSPISGHKSVSWYQQVLGQGPQFIFQYYEKEERGRGNFPDRFSARQFPNYSSELNVNALLLGDSALYLCASSLAPGGYEQYFGPGTRLTVT.

The V and J genes are TRBV19 and TRBJ1-5, with D perhaps matching TRBD1 (6 bases). The CDR3 covers 12 residues. The V gene lost 7 bases and the J gene lost 9 bases, with 13 bases spanning the gap. CDR1 is LNHDA and CDR2 is SQIVND in the germline V gene (reference sequence). Written as DNA, the CDR3 is TGTGCCAGTATGGGGGGGCCCGGGCCCCAGCATTTT. Protein: CASMGGPGPQHF.

The chain links TRBV11-2 to TRBJ2-1; possible D gene TRBD2, 6 bases. The CDR3 consists of 11 residues. Trimming took off 5 bases at V and 9 bases at J, with 8 bases between the two ends. Germline CDR1 reads SGHAT; CDR2 reads FQNNGV. CDR3 nucleotide sequence: TGTGCCAGCAGCACGGGAGTTGAGCAGTTCTTC. This codes for CASSTGVEQFF.

This sequence joins TRBV7-3 and TRBJ2-7, with D tentatively TRBD1 (5 bases). The CDR3 runs 13 residues. Per the germline V gene, CDR1 is SGHTA and CDR2 is FQGTGA. Trimming took off 5 bases at V and 4 bases at J, with 12 bases between the two ends. CDR3 protein: CASSPRPGYEQYF. The DNA for the CDR3 is TGTGCCAGCAGCCCAAGACCAGGGTACGAGCAGTACTTC.

CDR3 loop: CASSGRDWGETQYF. The CDR3 coding sequence is TGTGCCAGCAGTGGCCGGGACTGGGGGGAGACCCAGTACTTC. The chain uses TRBV25-1 and TRBJ2-5, with TRBD2 as a possible D gene (6 bases). The CDR3 extends over 14 amino acids. Germline V lookup: CDR1 MGHDK, CDR2 SYGVNS. Trimming pared 4 bases from V and 5 bases from J, leaving 14 bases between.

This rearrangement joins TRBV5-1 to TRBJ1-3; possible D gene TRBD1, 6 bases. This CDR3 is built from 14 residues. Trimming stripped 0 bases from V and 9 bases from J, with 13 bases between. Germline-derived CDR1 and CDR2 are SGHRS and YFSETQ. The CDR3: CASSLAPVQGTIYF. CDR3 sequence (DNA): TGCGCCAGCAGCTTGGCGCCAGTACAGGGCACCATATATTTT.

The chain has TRBV23-1 and TRBJ2-3; 8 bases map to TRBD1. TRBV23-1 is designated an ORF whose function remains uncertain. The CDR3 spans 17 residues. The junction had 7 bases not matched to a gene; V was cut back by 0 bases and J by 2 bases. CDR3 bases: TGCGCCAGCAGTCAATCTTACAGGGGGAAAAACACAGATACGCAGTATTTT. It yields the protein CASSQSYRGKNTDTQYF.

The chain is built from TRBV7-8 and TRBJ2-1; 10 nucleotides match TRBD2. Germline V CDR1 and CDR2: SGHVS, FQNEAQ. The CDR3 runs to 18 residues. Trimming removed 3 bases from V and 6 bases from J; junction bases left unmatched: 14. The CDR3 reads CASSFGLAEPPGVNEQFF. The DNA for the CDR3 is TGTGCCAGCAGCTTCGGACTAGCGGAGCCGCCAGGCGTCAATGAGCAGTTCTTC. Drawing the rest from reference TRBV7-8 and TRBJ2-1, the complete variable domain is GAGVSQSPRYKVAKRGQDVALRCDPISGHVSLFWYQQALGQGPEFLTYFQNEAQLDKSGLPSDRFFAERPEGSVSTLKIQRTQQEDSAVYLCASSFGLAEPPGVNEQFFGPGTRLTVL.

Sample share makes this clone medium-sized. The V gene is TRBV4-3, the J gene TRBJ1-1; 7 nucleotides match TRBD1. The CDR3 is made up of 15 amino acids. J was trimmed by 7 bases and V by 0 bases; bases with no gene match: 8. Germline CDR1 and CDR2: LGHNA and YSLEER. Written as DNA, the CDR3 is TGCGCCAGCAGCCAAGATCGCGCGGCAGGGGGTGAAGCTTTCTTT. Translating gives CASSQDRAAGGEAFF.

The V call is TRBV4-1, the J call TRBJ2-3; the D gene is possibly TRBD2 (6 bases). In germline, CDR1 is MGHRA, CDR2 YSYEKL. Trimming stripped 1 base from V and 0 bases from J, with 8 bases between. The CDR3 covers 15 residues. This chain's CDR3 is CASSQVSGSTDTQYF. CDR3 coding DNA: TGCGCCAGCAGCCAAGTTAGCGGCAGCACAGATACGCAGTATTTT.

The chain links TRBV5-1 to TRBJ2-7, with D perhaps matching TRBD2 (6 bases). Germline-derived CDR1 and CDR2 are SGHRS and YFSETQ. The CDR3 is made up of 15 amino acids. Trimming removed 4 bases from V and 2 bases from J, with 16 bases in between. CDR3 amino acids: CASSPYGGVTYEQYF. The CDR3, as DNA: TGCGCCAGCAGCCCCTACGGCGGGGTGACCTACGAGCAGTACTTC.

The V gene is TRBV6-1, the J gene TRBJ2-2, with 12 bases identical to TRBD2. The CDR3 loop spans 14 amino acids. CDR1 and CDR2 (germline): MNHNS, SASEGT. Unmatched junction bases numbered 3, after V lost 8 bases and J lost 5 bases. CDR3 bases: TGTGCCAGCTTTCTAGCGGGAGGGACCGGGGAGCTGTTTTTT. Its protein product is CASFLAGGTGELFF.

V and J are TRBV19 and TRBJ1-2, with 7 bases identical to TRBD1. Looked up from germline, CDR1 is LNHDA and CDR2 is SQIVND (reference sequence). V lost 3 bases and J lost 4; bases outside the gene matches: 5. The CDR3 has 14 residues. The CDR3 is CASSILPGGYGYTF. The DNA of the CDR3 is TGTGCCAGTAGTATTCTACCAGGGGGCTATGGCTACACCTTC.

The rearrangement uses TRBV2 and TRBJ2-7; 10 nucleotides align to TRBD2. The V and J ends lost 10 bases and 1 base, in that order; junction bases with no gene match: 4. Germline CDR1 SNHLY, CDR2 FYNNEI. The CDR3 is 13 amino acids. In DNA, the CDR3 is TGTGCCACCACTAGCGGGGCTTCCTACGAGCAGTACTTC. This sequence encodes CATTSGASYEQYF. The full variable domain, rest sourced from reference TRBV2 and TRBJ2-7, is EPEVTQTPSHQVTQMGQEVILRCVPISNHLYFYWYRQILGQKVEFLVSFYNNEISEKSEIFDDQFSVERPDGSNFTLKIRSTKLEDSAMYFCATTSGASYEQYFGPGTRLTVT.

This clone was seen just once. The DNA for the CDR3 is TGTGCCAGCAGACTTGGGAGCGGCTACGAGCAGTACTTC. Amino acids: CASRLGSGYEQYF. This chain uses TRBV4-2 with TRBJ2-7; D perhaps matches TRBD2 (5 bases). V shed 6 bases and J shed 3 bases, with 12 bases lying between them. The CDR3 runs to 13 residues. Germline loops: CDR1 LGHNA, CDR2 YNFKEQ.

CDR3 DNA sequence: TGTGCCAGCTCACCCTCTAGCGGTGCGGGGGAGCTGTTTTTT. Protein: CASSPSSGAGELFF. The V and J genes are TRBV18 and TRBJ2-2; 7 positions match TRBD2. Germline lookup yields CDR1 KGHSH and CDR2 LQKENI. CDR3 length: 14 amino acids. The V and J ends lost 3 bases and 8 bases, in that order; junction bases with no gene match: 6.

V gene TRBV4-3 combines with J gene TRBJ2-7; 7 bases are a match to TRBD1. J lost 6 bases, V lost 4 bases, and 6 bases had no gene match. In germline, CDR1 is LGHNA, CDR2 YSLEER. CDR3 length: 13 amino acids. CDR3 bases: TGCGCCAGCAGCCCTGACAGGGTAGGCGAGCAGTACTTC. Translation: CASSPDRVGEQYF.

The chain joins TRBV12-5 to TRBJ1-6; TRBD1 is a possible D gene (6 bases). This CDR3 is built from 15 residues. Deletions cut 4 bases from V and 7 bases from J, with 14 bases between. Germline CDR1 is LGHNT and CDR2 is FRNRAP. As DNA, the CDR3 is TGTGCTAGTGGTTCAGGGGAGTCGAGGAATTCACCCCTCCACTTT. Translating gives CASGSGESRNSPLHF.

The chain combines TRBV5-1 with TRBJ2-7; 8 positions match TRBD1. The V segment lost 4 bases and the J segment 6 bases; nucleotides outside the gene matches: 3. Germline CDR1 reads SGHRS; CDR2 reads YFSETQ. The CDR3 is 12 amino acids. The CDR3 nucleotides are TGCGCCAGCAGCCGCGACAGGGGCGAGCAGTACTTC. This translates into CASSRDRGEQYF.

CDR3 region: CASSPPGQKPMSFEQYF. In DNA, the CDR3 is TGTGCCAGCTCACCACCGGGACAGAAACCCATGTCTTTCGAGCAGTACTTC. The chain recombines TRBV18 with TRBJ2-7; 7 bases agree with TRBD1. The CDR3 sequence is 17 residues long. Germline loops: CDR1 KGHSH, CDR2 LQKENI. With 0 bases clipped from V and 6 bases from J, the junction kept 14 bases outside the gene matches. The full variable domain, rest sourced from reference TRBV18 and TRBJ2-7, is NAGVMQNPRHLVRRRGQEARLRCSPMKGHSHVYWYRQLPEEGLKFMVYLQKENIIDESGMPKERFSAEFPKEGPSILRIQQVVRGDSAAYFCASSPPGQKPMSFEQYFGPGTRLTVT.